What follows describes a single TCR beta chain. Assay: immunoSEQ multiplex PCR; the TCRdb copy retains only in-frame clones and omits some. The data show about 46,000 clones, approximately 83% seen once. CDR3 length equals 15 residues. Losses at the gene ends were 7 bases for V and 4 bases for J; bases not matched to a gene: 10. CDR1 SNHLY and CDR2 FYNNEI come from the germline V gene. This sample was included in a study of blood T cell repertoires in COVID-19. Study information: PBMCs, B-cell-depleted T cells, or T cells provided the cDNA or gDNA that made up the material.

The V call is TRBV2, the J call TRBJ1-1, with 9 bases that match TRBD1. The sample comprised peripheral blood. This receptor was taken from a human donor in a cohort sampled during active COVID-19. The donor label of this sample is uncertain. DNA of the CDR3: TGTGCCAGCAAGGGGGACAGGGCGTCCGGCACTGAAGCTTTCTTT. The encoded protein is CASKGDRASGTEAFF.